This T cell receptor (beta chain) emerged from a study of control samples from healthy donors and cancer patients. Libraries were prepared by immunoSEQ multiplex PCR; TCRdb keeps only in-frame clonotypes and omits some of them. The profile shows 100,000 to 150,000 clones, over 75% of them singletons. This CDR3 comprises 15 residues. CDR1 and CDR2 from the germline V gene are SEHNR and FQNEAQ (reference sequence). V was cut by 4 bases and J by 3 bases, with 16 bases left in between. The receptor was derived from a man in his forties in good health. The rearrangement uses TRBV7-9 and TRBJ2-7; D assignment may be TRBD1 or TRBD2 (5 bases each). Sequencing was carried out using blood. In DNA, the CDR3 is TGTGCCAGCAGCTCCGTTGGGGGTGGAGACTACGAGCAGTACTTC. As protein: CASSSVGGGDYEQYF.